Listed below are T cell receptor beta chains from one sample, sequenced in a study of cytomegalovirus exposure and HLA in healthy donors. Sequencing was performed with immunoSEQ multiplex PCR; in TCRdb, only in-frame clones are kept and a portion is missing. The sample contains tens of thousands of clones, over 80% of which appear only once. Sequencing input: PBMCs. Every receptor here comes from a man in his late teens or twenties in good health and CMV-seronegative. The conserved cysteine and the conserved F or W are not part of the CDR3 here. The order of the fields is clone size, V gene, CDR3 length, CDR3 protein. Where a row states a size, it is once, few, many or the class of an expanded clone; other rows omit it.

clone_size: -
v_call: TRBV27
cdr3_length: 15
cdr3_aa: ASSPRTSRREYNEQF

clone_size: -
v_call: TRBV5-8
cdr3_length: 15
cdr3_aa: ASSPGTSGGLQETQY

clone_size: -
v_call: TRBV5-1
cdr3_length: 13
cdr3_aa: ASSLAGGPATEAF

clone_size: -
v_call: TRBV19
cdr3_length: 11
cdr3_aa: ASSIDREEEQY

clone_size: -
v_call: TRBV28
cdr3_length: 10
cdr3_aa: ASSETGNTIY

clone_size: -
v_call: TRBV28
cdr3_length: 9
cdr3_aa: ASVQGNTIY

clone_size: few
v_call: TRBV11-2
cdr3_length: 11
cdr3_aa: ASSLERAWEQY

clone_size: -
v_call: TRBV14
cdr3_length: 13
cdr3_aa: ASSRTLASTDTQY

clone_size: -
v_call: TRBV5-8
cdr3_length: 12
cdr3_aa: ASSFPGQGTKAF

clone_size: -
v_call: TRBV7-2
cdr3_length: 13
cdr3_aa: ASSPSMVPGVGYT

clone_size: -
v_call: TRBV20-1
cdr3_length: 9
cdr3_aa: SARAERKLF